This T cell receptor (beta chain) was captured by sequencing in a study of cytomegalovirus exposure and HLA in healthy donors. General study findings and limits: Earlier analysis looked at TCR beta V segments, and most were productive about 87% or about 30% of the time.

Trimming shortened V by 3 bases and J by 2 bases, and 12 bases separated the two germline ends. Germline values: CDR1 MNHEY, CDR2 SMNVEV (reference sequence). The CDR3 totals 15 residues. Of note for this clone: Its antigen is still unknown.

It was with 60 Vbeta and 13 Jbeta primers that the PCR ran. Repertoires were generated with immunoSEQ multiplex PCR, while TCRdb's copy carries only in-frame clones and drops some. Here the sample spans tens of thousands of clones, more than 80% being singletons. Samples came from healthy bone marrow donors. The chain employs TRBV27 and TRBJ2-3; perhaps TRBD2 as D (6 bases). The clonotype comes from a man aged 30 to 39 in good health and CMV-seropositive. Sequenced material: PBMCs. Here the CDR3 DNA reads TGTGCCAGCAGTTTCGGAGGGATTAACACAGATACGCAGTATTTT. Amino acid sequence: CASSFGGINTDTQYF.